The entry below gives a single TCR beta chain sequence along with its context. Germline CDR1 is SGHRS and CDR2 is YFSETQ. This CDR3 is 16 amino acids long. The ends were cut back, 0 bases at V and 9 bases at J, with 19 bases in the middle. This entry comes from a study of blood T cell repertoires in COVID-19. Assay: immunoSEQ multiplex PCR; the TCRdb copy retains only in-frame clones and omits some. The table lists about 160,000 clones, 85% of them singletons. V and J are TRBV5-1 and TRBJ2-1, with D maybe TRBD1 (5 bases). Sequencing used peripheral blood. This receptor was identified in a man aged 35 to 55 with acute or convalescent COVID-19. DNA for the CDR3: TGCGCCAGCAGCTTGGGGCAGGGCCCCACCTTCGGTGAGCAGTTCTTC. Protein sequence: CASSLGQGPTFGEQFF.